The sequence of this TCR beta chain was determined in a study of post-analysis software for immune sequencing data. The overall study: There were relapsing-remitting, secondary progressive and progressive-relapsing multiple sclerosis among the disease courses included.

Prepared libraries of TCR beta cDNA carried unique molecular identifiers. Researchers reported roughly 0.5 million cDNA molecules coming from approximately 1 to 10 million T cells. TCRdb reanalysed the PCR reads using MiXCR and keeps one entry per CDR3 protein. Among about 500,000 distinct CDR3 sequences listed, around 40% were seen once. The CDR3 contains 18 residues. Germline V lookup: CDR1 MNHEY, CDR2 SMNVEV (reference sequence). V gave up 6 bases and J gave up 11 bases, with 29 bases separating them. Remarks on this clonotype: The antigen remains undetermined.

Findings and caveats of the study: Multiple sclerosis patients showed significantly lower normalized Chao1 diversity than controls did. By F measure, samples from a shared preparation batch strongly co-clustered. Patients used four to six TRBV segments, including TRBV5-6, TRBV5-1 and TRBV20-1, more often than controls.

The clonotype originates from a girl under 18 with multiple sclerosis. V gene TRBV27 combines with J gene TRBJ2-6, with D perhaps being TRBD1 or TRBD2 (5 bases each). Specimen: blood. The CDR3 sequence is CASSPGDGVLSGADVLTF. CDR3 coding DNA: TGTGCCAGCAGCCCCGGGGACGGAGTTCTTTCTGGGGCTGACGTCCTGACTTTC.